The 3 T cell receptor beta chains given below trace back to one sample, sequenced in a study of blood T cell repertoires in COVID-19. This table comes from immunoSEQ multiplex PCR, and its TCRdb copy is limited to in-frame clones, with some not included. The table records fewer than 200,000 clones, around two thirds of them present only once. Input material: peripheral blood. The receptors here all came from a woman aged 80 or over with acute or convalescent COVID-19.

The gene calls are TRBV5-1 and TRBJ2-1; possibly TRBD2 for D (6 bases). The CDR3 extends over 13 amino acids. Deletions cut 5 bases from V and 7 bases from J, with 13 bases between. Germline values: CDR1 SGHRS, CDR2 YFSETQ. The CDR3 loop reads CASRLSAGNEQFF. In DNA form, the CDR3 reads TGCGCCAGCAGGCTGTCGGCGGGAAATGAGCAGTTCTTC.

This clone was picked up many times. V and J are TRBV7-2 and TRBJ2-7; 10 bases are shared with TRBD1. From germline, CDR1 is SGHTA and CDR2 FQGNSA. The ends lost 5 bases at V and 4 bases at J; junction bases unmatched: 2. The CDR3 is 13 amino acids. The CDR3 loop is CASSRDRGYEQYF. In nucleotides, the CDR3 is TGTGCCAGCAGCCGGGACAGGGGTTACGAGCAGTACTTC.

This chain uses TRBV11-2 with TRBJ2-5, with 12 bases fitting TRBD2. Losses at the gene ends were 5 bases for V and 5 bases for J; bases not matched to a gene: 12. The CDR3 contains 17 residues. Germline V gene data show CDR1 as SGHAT and CDR2 as FQNNGV. CDR3 in amino acids: CASSPSGRGTFIETQYF. The CDR3 DNA sequence: TGTGCCAGCAGCCCTAGCGGGAGGGGGACTTTTATCGAGACCCAGTACTTC.